This T cell receptor (beta chain) comes out of a study of human T cells and chemical hapten exposure. Germline CDR1 is DFQATT and CDR2 is SNEGSKA (reference sequence). The CDR3 loop spans 13 amino acids. Remarks on this clonotype: A read error may explain this, as a much larger clone is one base away.

TCRdb itself ran the RACE reads through MiXCR, one entry per CDR3 protein. The sample consists of approximately 50,000 distinct CDR3 sequences, 8.5% to 10% of them appearing once. Time point specified: pre-sensitization, week 0. Described treatment: therapeutic diphenylcyclopropenone sensitization with weekly scalp DPC. Unfractionated whole blood was the source of the extracted total RNA. The TCR comes from a young woman with alopecia areata. Some clones in this sample may be carry-over from other donors' samples. Specimen: whole blood, collected in connection with sensitization to the hapten diphenylcyclopropenone (DPC). V gene TRBV20-1 combines with J gene TRBJ2-7, with 7 bases that match TRBD1. The CDR3 DNA sequence: TGCAGTGCTGGGGGACAGCCGGTACACGAGCAGTGCTTC. Its protein product is CSAGGQPVHEQCF.